Reported below is one T cell receptor beta chain. Its antigen is unidentified. The authors drew roughly 9.8 milliliters of peripheral blood from each donor. The use of a sample-barcoded 5' primer and a J-beta primer mix characterized a second PCR of about 6 to 12 cycles. A 12-random-nucleotide template-switch adaptor tagged each cDNA molecule. One entry per CDR3 protein results from TCRdb running MiXCR on the 5' RACE reads. The repertoire holds about 1.8 million distinct CDR3 sequences, with around half as singletons. The entry originates in a study of blood T cells in healthy people across ages. General study results and limits: Unsorted PBMC input precluded a conclusive naive versus antigen-experienced comparison.

The sequenced material came from blood. The clonotype originates from a woman between 35 and 50 years old in good health.

CDR3 nucleotide sequence: TGTGCCAGCATGTTCGGGACTAGCCCCCTCAATGAGCAGTTCTTC. Translated: CASMFGTSPLNEQFF. J is TRBJ2-1 and V is TRBV28, with 9 bases that match TRBD2. In germline, CDR1 is MDHEN, CDR2 SYDVKM. This CDR3 region has 15 residues. V lost 7 bases to trimming and J lost 6 bases; unmatched junction nucleotides: 10.